The TCR beta chain described here comes from a study of T-cell reconstitution after alpha-beta-depleted transplantation in children. The CDR3 extends over 12 amino acids. Germline V gene lookup returns CDR1 WSHSY and CDR2 SAAADI. The V and J ends lost 4 bases and 3 bases respectively, with 7 bases between them. Study conclusions and caveats: The main origin of T-cell counts and diversity one year after transplant was newly produced T cells. After transplant, at about two months, alpha-beta T cells were reportedly derived from several hundred expanded graft clones. Some patients' high day-60 TCRbeta diversity was traced to surviving recipient T cells and thymic progenitors.

This clonotype was observed a handful of times. Its matching antigen is unknown. TCRbeta library preparation incorporated unique molecular identifiers. TCRdb passed the PCR reads through MiXCR, listing each CDR3 protein once. The sample carries around 440,000 distinct CDR3 sequences, about 16% recorded once. The sequence was obtained from a boy under two years old who had a stem cell transplant for Wiskott-Aldrich syndrome, so the T cells may come from the graft donor. This specimen was PBMCs, mostly from graft donor cells, taken 360 days after TCRalphabeta/CD19-depleted stem cell transplant. The chain carries TRBV10-2 and TRBJ2-7; unclear D gene. The CDR3 DNA reads TGCGCCAGCAGTGGCGGACGCTACGAGCAGTACTTC. Amino acid sequence: CASSGGRYEQYF.